The 24 T cell receptor delta chains below come from one sample, sequenced in a study of gammadelta T cells in human blood. TCRdb re-called clones from the RT-PCR reads using CATT. The table lists over a thousand delta-chain clones, approximately 10% of them singletons, with roughly 6.2% in the top ten. Sequenced: non-Vgamma9Vdelta2 gamma-delta T cells from cord blood. The origin of the receptors is a newborn.

This clone is a singleton in its sample. This sequence may be a read error, since a much larger clone differs from it by one base. This chain joins TRDV1 and TRDJ1; TRDD3 agrees at 10 bases. TCRdb records no J gene; here it was assigned by comparing the DNA to germline. J lost 2 bases, V lost 4 bases, and 16 bases had no gene match. The CDR3 is made up of 19 amino acids. Germline values: CDR1 TSWWSYY, CDR2 QGS. This CDR3 is CALGGLQSGGYALTDKLIF. The CDR3 coding sequence is TGTGCTCTTGGGGGGCTACAGTCAGGGGGATACGCTTTAACCGATAAACTCATCTTT.

A note on this clone: It is likely a read error: a sequence one base away is far more abundant. Other DNA sequences in the sample encode the same CDR3. The V gene is TRDV3, the J gene TRDJ1, with 8 bases that match TRDD3. TCRdb is silent on the J gene; assignment here came from matching the DNA to germline. The V and J ends lost 3 bases and 1 base, in that order; junction bases with no gene match: 22. The CDR3 consists of 19 residues. Germline CDR1 reads TVYSNPD; CDR2 reads GDNSRS (reference sequence). CDR3 amino acids: CALSPSPCTGDTSTDKLIF. Here the CDR3 DNA reads TGTGCCTTATCCCCCTCCCCCTGTACTGGGGATACATCCACCGATAAACTCATCTTT.

As concerns this clone: A read error may explain this, as a much larger clone is one base away. In the same sample, other DNA sequences code for this CDR3. V usage is TRDV1 and J usage is TRDJ1; the match to TRDD3 covers 7 bases. From germline, CDR1 is TSWWSYY and CDR2 QGS. The CDR3 sequence is 23 residues long. CDR3 sequence: CALGELRVNTSRVGDPYTDKLIF. The CDR3 nucleotides read TGTGCTCTTGGGGAACTAAGGGTTAATACGAGTCGGGTGGGGGACCCGTACACAGATAAACTCATCTTT.

This clone was detected a few times. A read error may explain this, as a much larger clone is one base away. Other DNA sequences within the sample encode an identical CDR3. The chain couples TRDV1 to TRDJ1, with 10 bases fitting TRDD3. The germline gives CDR1 TSWWSYY, CDR2 QGS. V lost 3 bases, J lost 7 bases, and 26 bases stayed unmatched. The length of the CDR3 is 21 residues. As DNA, the CDR3 is TGTGCTCTTGGGGAGAAAAGAGGACCCGTACTGGGGGATCCTAGCGTAGGTAAACTCATCTTT. Protein: CALGEKRGPVLGDPSVGKLIF.

This clone was seen a handful of times. A junction end diverges from the germline sequence, so it may reflect a read error. The sample carries other DNA sequences with the same CDR3. The V call is TRDV1, the J call TRDJ1, with TRDD3 as a possible D gene (5 bases). CDR1 and CDR2 from the germline V gene are TSWWSYY and QGS. The CDR3 has 20 amino acids. CDR3 coding DNA: TGTGCTCTTGGGGTGGAATCCGGGAGTGGTACTGGCATTTACACTGATAAACTCATCTTT. This gives the protein CALGVESGSGTGIYTDKLIF.

This clone was recorded a few times. A much larger clone differs by one base, so this may be a read error. A J gene of TRDJ1 was called, though the V gene was not; TRDD3, the D gene given by the table, was not confirmed from the DNA. This CDR3 has 16 amino acids. CDR3 in amino acids: CAVTGDTRRYTDKLIF. Here the CDR3 DNA reads TGTGCTGTGACGGGGGATACGCGAAGGTACACTGATAAACTCATCTTT.

This clone was seen more than once but under ten times. This may arise from a read error, as a much more abundant clone is one base away. Other DNA sequences in the sample encode the same CDR3. This sequence joins TRDV3 and TRDJ4; 11 nucleotides agree with TRDD3. The CDR3 totals 15 residues. Germline V gene data show CDR1 as TVYSNPD and CDR2 as GDNSRS (reference sequence). J gave up 1 base and V 0 bases, and 7 bases lay outside the gene matches. The CDR3 nucleotides are TGTGCCTTTAGCCTTACTGGGGGATATGGCAGACCCCTGATCTTT. This codes for CAFSLTGGYGRPLIF. Filled out from reference TRDV3 and TRDJ4, the complete variable domain reads CDKVTQSSPDQTVASGSEVVLLCTYDTVYSNPDLFWYRIRPDYSFQFVFYGDNSRSEGADFTQGRFSVKHILTQKAFHLVISPVRTEDSATYYCAFSLTGGYGRPLIFGKGTYLEVQQ.

This clone has just a few counts. A much bigger clone sits one base away, suggesting this may be a read error. The DNA is omitted, as the CDR3 cannot be located on it reliably, and the CDR3 follows TCRdb's listing. Distinct nucleotide sequences in the sample also encode this CDR3. This chain uses TRDV1 with TRDJ1; the table's D gene call, TRDD3, was not cross checked with the DNA. Germline V gene data show CDR1 as TSWWSYY and CDR2 as QGS. The length of the CDR3 is 18 amino acids, counting both ends. Here the CDR3 reads CALGEHLWGYAGTDKLIF.

Note on this clone: Since a much larger clone is just one base distant, this may be a read error. This sample includes further DNA sequences coding for the same CDR3. V and J are TRDV2 and TRDJ3; 7 bases match TRDD3. CDR1 GEAIGNYY and CDR2 EKD come from the germline V gene. This CDR3 region has 21 residues. J was trimmed by 3 bases and V by 3 bases; bases with no gene match: 19. The CDR3 DNA reads TGTGCCTGTGACTCCAATGACTGGGGAATACGGGGGTGCTGGGACACCCGACAGATGTTTTTC. It is translated as CACDSNDWGIRGCWDTRQMFF.

This clone counts as medium-sized. This same CDR3 is encoded by further DNA sequences in the sample. The chain uses TRDV1 and TRDJ1, with 12 bases fitting TRDD3. This CDR3 contains 19 residues. The V gene's germline CDR1 is TSWWSYY and CDR2 QGS. V gave up 2 bases and J gave up 1 base; unmatched junction bases: 11. The CDR3 loop reads CALGEVPWLGDTSTDKLIF. CDR3 bases: TGTGCTCTTGGGGAAGTGCCCTGGCTGGGGGATACGTCCACCGATAAACTCATCTTT.

This clone was detected only a few times. This clone may be a read error of a much larger clone one base away. This same CDR3 is encoded by further DNA sequences in the sample. The chain joins TRAV36/DV7 to TRDJ1, with TRDD3 identical over 7 bases. The J gene comes from matching the DNA to germline here; TCRdb lacks it. There are 17 residues in the CDR3. Germline assignment: CDR1 VTNFRS and CDR2 LTSSGIE (reference sequence). This CDR3 reads CAVSYTLGVSDTDKLIF. The CDR3 DNA sequence: TGTGCTGTTTCTTATACTCTGGGGGTTTCTGACACAGATAAACTCATCTTT.

Remarks on this clone: Being one base from a much bigger clone, this may be a read error. The V and J genes are TRDV1 and TRDJ1, with a tentative D call TRDD2 (8 bases). CDR1 TSWWSYY and CDR2 QGS come from the germline V gene. Deletions cut 3 bases from V and 0 bases from J, with 26 bases between. The CDR3 extends over 20 amino acids. The CDR3 protein is CALGDSPYFLPGGYTDKLIF. The CDR3 bases are TGTGCTCTTGGGGACTCTCCCTACTTCCTACCCGGGGGATACACCGATAAACTCATCTTT.

There are a few counts of this clone. The chain carries TRDV1 and TRDJ1; the D gene is possibly TRDD2 (5 bases). Germline V gene lookup returns CDR1 TSWWSYY and CDR2 QGS. V lost 9 bases and J 2 bases, leaving 22 bases between the germline ends. The CDR3 contains 16 residues. Here the CDR3 DNA reads TGTGCTCTGGTTCCTCCATTTAGCTCGAAGACCGATAAACTCATCTTT. Translation: CALVPPFSSKTDKLIF.

By share, this clone counts as large. The V gene is TRDV1, the J gene TRDJ2, with D perhaps matching TRDD2 (5 bases). Germline V gene lookup returns CDR1 TSWWSYY and CDR2 QGS. The CDR3 runs 23 residues. V shed 4 bases and J shed 4 bases, with 37 bases lying between them. This chain's CDR3 is CALGVLKSFLTSLLQQGTAQLFF. In DNA, the CDR3 is TGTGCTCTTGGGGTATTGAAGTCTTTCCTCACCTCCCTACTCCAACAAGGGACAGCACAACTCTTCTTT.

This clone is large in the sample. The same CDR3 arises from other DNA sequences in this sample as well. This chain connects TRDV1 to TRDJ1, with unresolved D. This CDR3 has 15 residues. Trimming stripped 1 base from V and 3 bases from J, with 12 bases between. Germline V CDR1 and CDR2: TSWWSYY, QGS. CDR3 coding DNA: TGTGCTCTTGGGGAACCTACCGAGGACCCCGATAAACTCATCTTT. Translating gives CALGEPTEDPDKLIF.

In this sample, this clone turned up a few times. Being one base from a much bigger clone, this may be a read error. Additional DNA sequences in this sample encode the identical CDR3. The V call is TRDV2, the J call TRDJ1, with 8 bases identical to TRDD3. CDR1 GEAIGNYY and CDR2 EKD come from the germline V gene. This CDR3 contains 21 residues. The CDR3 DNA reads TGTGCCTGTGACACCGATCCTCCGGGTTTTTACTGGGGGCTCTACACAGATAAACTCATCTTT. This encodes CACDTDPPGFYWGLYTDKLIF.

As to this clone: A much larger clone sits a single nucleotide away, making a read error possible. Other DNA variants within this sample encode the same CDR3. The V call is TRDV1, the J call TRDJ1; TRDD3 is a possible D gene (8 bases). The J gene was missing in TCRdb and was found by matching the end of the DNA to germline. Germline lookup yields CDR1 TSWWSYY and CDR2 QGS. CDR3 size: 20 residues. CDR3 sequence reads: CALGELVPTPGDSYTDKLIF. The CDR3, as DNA: TGTGCTCTTGGCGAACTAGTTCCTACGCCGGGGGATAGTTATACCGATAAACTCATCTTT.

Concerning this clone: Being one base from a much bigger clone, this may be a read error. V and J are TRDV1 and TRDJ1, with 8 bases aligning to TRDD3. V shed 3 bases, J shed 0 bases, and the junction held 24 bases outside the gene matches. This CDR3 has 22 residues. CDR1 and CDR2 from the germline V gene are TSWWSYY and QGS. CDR3 nucleotides: TGTGCTCTTGGGGAGTTAGGCCTTTCCCTTATACTGGGGGTTCCGTACACCGATAAACTCATCTTT. Its protein product is CALGELGLSLILGVPYTDKLIF.

Turning to this clone: This likely stems from a read error, as it lies one base from a far larger clone. The sample has other DNA sequences that encode this CDR3 too. V usage is TRDV1 and J usage is TRDJ1; tentative D call: TRDD2 (6 bases). No J segment appears in TCRdb, so it was assigned here by matching the sequence to germline. The germline V gene has CDR1 TSWWSYY and CDR2 QGS. The CDR3 is 21 amino acids. CDR3: CALGEPPLLPPLSFYTDKLIF. CDR3 bases: TGTGCTCTTGGGGAACCACCACTCCTTCCCCCCCTCTCTTTCTACACAGATAAACTCATCTTT.

This clone was counted between two and nine times. With a much larger clone just one base away, this may be a read error. Other DNA sequences from this sample encode an identical CDR3 as well. The V call is TRDV1, the J call TRDJ1, with D maybe TRDD3 (5 bases). Germline CDR1 is TSWWSYY and CDR2 is QGS. The CDR3 has 17 residues. The CDR3 region is CALGCSRGAMYTDKLIF. CDR3 nucleotide sequence: TGTGCTCTTGGGTGCTCCCGGGGGGCGATGTACACTGATAAACTCATCTTT.

This clone is large within its sample. This chain joins TRDV1 and TRDJ1, with 7 nucleotides matching TRDD3. Losses at the gene ends were 2 bases for V and 9 bases for J; bases not matched to a gene: 18. Per germline, CDR1 TSWWSYY and CDR2 QGS. The CDR3 covers 17 residues. The CDR3 region has the DNA TGTGCTCTTGGGGAAGGATGCCACGCTGGGGATAAGGGGGAACTCATCTTT. It encodes CALGEGCHAGDKGELIF.

This clone has only a few counts. A much more abundant neighbour one base away suggests this may be a read error. This same CDR3 is encoded by further DNA sequences in the sample. The V call is TRDV1, the J call TRDJ1; 11 positions agree with TRDD3. The J segment lost 9 bases and the V segment lost 1 base, leaving 22 bases of the junction unmatched. Germline V lookup: CDR1 TSWWSYY, CDR2 QGS. This CDR3 is built from 20 residues. The CDR3 nucleotides read TGTGCTCTTGGGGAACCTATGCCTCCTCTCCTACTGGGGGATAACCGGGAACTCATCTTT. Its protein product is CALGEPMPPLLLGDNRELIF.

This clone has only a few counts. Possible read error: a much larger clone is one base away. Within the sample, other DNA sequences also encode this same CDR3. The chain links TRDV1 to TRDJ1, with 7 positions matching TRDD3. CDR3 size: 22 residues. V shed 8 bases and J 5 bases; nucleotides not matched to a gene: 35. The V gene's germline CDR1 is TSWWSYY and CDR2 QGS. CDR3 coding DNA: TGTGCTCTTACCCCCTCTCGGTACTGGGGATCCAAGTCACCTCATTGGACTGATAAACTCATCTTT. It encodes CALTPSRYWGSKSPHWTDKLIF.

This clone was counted only a few times. A single base separates this from a much larger clone, so it may be a read error. Other DNA sequences in the same sample also yield this CDR3. This chain links TRDV1 with TRDJ1; 11 bases fit TRDD3. This CDR3 is 23 amino acids long. J was trimmed by 5 bases and V by 1 base; bases with no gene match: 27. Germline CDR1 is TSWWSYY and CDR2 is QGS. CDR3 nucleotides: TGTGCTCTTGGGGAACGTGATCGGGCCTTTCCAATTGACTGGGGGATATTGGGAGATAAACTCATCTTT. This gives the protein CALGERDRAFPIDWGILGDKLIF.